The 24 T cell receptor beta chains below were found in one sample sequenced in a study of blood T cell repertoires in COVID-19. Clones were read by immunoSEQ multiplex PCR, and TCRdb kept only the in-frame ones, dropping some. Among 150,000 to 200,000 clones, approximately 80% were seen once, and the ten largest hold approximately 15%. Sequences were obtained from PBMCs or T cells enriched from blood (not recorded which). Receptor source: a woman aged 50 to 60 who had recovered from COVID-19.

The chain carries TRBV27 and TRBJ1-1; 10 nucleotides agree with TRBD1. Germline V CDR1 and CDR2: MNHEY, SMNVEV (reference sequence). The CDR3 spans 14 residues. V was pared by 6 bases and J by 7 bases, with 8 bases of the junction left unmatched. CDR3 in amino acids: CASRGQGPPIEAFF. The CDR3 bases are TGTGCCAGCAGGGGACAGGGGCCCCCCATTGAAGCTTTCTTT.

This chain uses TRBV20-1 with TRBJ2-7; no firm D call. This CDR3 spans 12 amino acids. Germline-derived CDR1 and CDR2 are DFQATT and SNEGSKA (reference sequence). Trimming removed 3 bases at V and 6 bases at J, with 12 bases between. In DNA form, the CDR3 reads TGCAGTGCTAGTAAGGCGGAGAGCGAGCAGTACTTC. Protein: CSASKAESEQYF.

This chain uses TRBV6-5 with TRBJ2-2; TRBD2 agrees at 10 bases. The CDR3 consists of 15 residues. Germline CDR1 is MNHEY and CDR2 is SVGAGI. Unmatched junction bases numbered 5, after V lost 6 bases and J lost 4 bases. DNA for the CDR3: TGTGCCAGCAGCCCCCTAGCGGGAGCCACCGGGGAGCTGTTTTTT. Translating it yields CASSPLAGATGELFF.

This clone occurred once. The V gene is TRBV5-6, the J gene TRBJ1-2; 9 bases match TRBD1. Germline lookup yields CDR1 SGHDT and CDR2 YYEEEE. J lost 9 bases, V lost 3 bases, and 9 bases had no gene match. The length of the CDR3 is 14 residues. In nucleotides, the CDR3 is TGTGCCAGCAGCTCGACCGGGACAGGGTCCCGCTACACCTTC. Protein: CASSSTGTGSRYTF.

The table lists this clone with a count of one. The rearrangement joins TRBV14 to TRBJ2-4; 7 nucleotides align to TRBD2. The CDR3 runs 15 residues. Germline V gene data show CDR1 as SGHDN and CDR2 as FVKESK. The trim removed 3 bases at V and 5 bases at J, leaving 7 bases unmatched. CDR3 residues: CASSHAAGVQNIQYF. The DNA for the CDR3 is TGTGCCAGCAGCCATGCCGCGGGAGTCCAAAACATTCAGTACTTC.

The V gene is TRBV27, the J gene TRBJ2-1; 11 bases align to TRBD2. Germline V gives CDR1 MNHEY, CDR2 SMNVEV (reference sequence). The junction had 8 bases not matched to a gene; V was cut back by 5 bases and J by 5 bases. This CDR3 comprises 16 residues. Here the CDR3 DNA reads TGTGCCAGCAGTCTATTTAGCGGGAGGGCTAACAATGAGCAGTTCTTC. This codes for CASSLFSGRANNEQFF.

The chain employs TRBV5-1 and TRBJ2-2; D is perhaps TRBD2 (6 bases). CDR1 SGHRS and CDR2 YFSETQ come from the germline V gene. Trimming took off 5 bases at V and 5 bases at J, with 10 bases between the two ends. The CDR3 is 13 residues long. CDR3: CASSYGGTGELFF. As DNA, the CDR3 is TGCGCCAGCAGTTATGGAGGGACCGGGGAGCTGTTTTTT.

V and J are TRBV4-2 and TRBJ2-7, with D tentatively TRBD1 (6 bases). Germline V gives CDR1 LGHNA, CDR2 YNFKEQ. This CDR3 is 14 amino acids long. V was cut by 0 bases and J by 2 bases, with 8 bases left in between. CDR3 protein: CASSQETGTYEQYF. Here the CDR3 DNA reads TGTGCCAGCAGCCAAGAGACAGGTACCTACGAGCAGTACTTC.

The chain uses TRBV7-6 and TRBJ1-1, with no clear D. Germline V gene lookup returns CDR1 SGHVS and CDR2 FNYEAQ. V was shortened by 0 bases and J by 1 base, with 6 bases between the two germline ends. The CDR3 has 14 residues. The CDR3 DNA is TGTGCCAGCAGCTTAGCGGCCGAGAACACTGAAGCTTTCTTT. Translated: CASSLAAENTEAFF.

This chain connects TRBV19 to TRBJ2-7, with TRBD2 matching 8 bases. The CDR3 is made up of 19 amino acids. V was pared by 3 bases and J by 5 bases, with 21 bases of the junction left unmatched. Germline-derived CDR1 and CDR2 are LNHDA and SQIVND (reference sequence). CDR3 region: CASSMLRGSGSGSFNEQYF. Written as DNA, the CDR3 is TGTGCCAGTAGTATGCTCCGGGGGTCCGGGAGCGGGAGCTTCAACGAGCAGTACTTC.

This clone showed up just a few times. The chain employs TRBV5-1 and TRBJ2-3; D uncertain. This CDR3 has 12 residues. Germline V gene data show CDR1 as SGHRS and CDR2 as YFSETQ. The V gene lost 7 bases and the J gene lost 5 bases, with 11 bases spanning the gap. DNA of the CDR3: TGCGCCAGCCGCGAGAGAGGAGATACGCAGTATTTT. Amino acid sequence: CASRERGDTQYF.

The chain carries TRBV5-1 and TRBJ2-1, with D perhaps TRBD2 (7 bases). Trimming left V 3 bases short and J 0 bases short, with 16 bases between. The CDR3 has 17 residues. In germline, CDR1 is SGHRS, CDR2 YFSETQ. The CDR3 sequence is CASSWGGGTSSYNEQFF. The CDR3 DNA is TGCGCCAGCAGCTGGGGGGGCGGGACGAGCTCCTACAATGAGCAGTTCTTC.

The chain is built from TRBV3-1 (or the pseudogene TRBV3-2) and TRBJ2-5; 11 bases match TRBD2. Germline V CDR1 and CDR2: LGHDT, YNNKEL (reference sequence). This CDR3 comprises 16 residues. V lost 2 bases and J lost 0; bases outside the gene matches: 2. This CDR3 is CASSQPGLADQETQYF. In DNA form, the CDR3 reads TGTGCCAGCAGCCAACCGGGACTAGCGGACCAAGAGACCCAGTACTTC.

The rearrangement uses TRBV7-2 and TRBJ1-4; 7 nucleotides line up with TRBD1. The germline V gene has CDR1 SGHTA and CDR2 FQGNSA. Losses at the gene ends were 5 bases for V and 7 bases for J; bases not matched to a gene: 16. The CDR3 contains 17 residues. CDR3 residues: CASSRGGNRGYGEKLFF. The CDR3 DNA is TGTGCCAGCAGCCGTGGGGGAAACAGGGGCTACGGTGAAAAACTGTTTTTT.

DNA of the CDR3: TGTGCCAGCACTCCCGGGCGGGGGATCTATGGCTACACCTTC. Translating gives CASTPGRGIYGYTF. The chain has TRBV2 and TRBJ1-2; TRBD1 is a possible D gene (5 bases). Trimming left V 7 bases short and J 4 bases short, with 16 bases between. CDR1 is SNHLY, CDR2 FYNNEI, per germline. There are 14 residues in the CDR3.

The V and J genes are TRBV18 and TRBJ2-7; D not certain. The CDR3 has 12 residues. Trimming left V 5 bases short and J 7 bases short, with 12 bases between. Germline values: CDR1 KGHSH, CDR2 LQKENI. The CDR3 coding sequence is TGTGCCAGCTCAAAGGTGGCTAGGGAGCAGTACTTC. Translation gives CASSKVAREQYF. Looking up the rest from reference TRBV18 and TRBJ2-7 gives the full variable domain: NAGVMQNPRHLVRRRGQEARLRCSPMKGHSHVYWYRQLPEEGLKFMVYLQKENIIDESGMPKERFSAEFPKEGPSILRIQQVVRGDSAAYFCASSKVAREQYFGPGTRLTVT.

This clone was seen only a few times. The CDR3 DNA sequence: TGTGCCAGCAGTGAATCCCAGGCCGGACTAGATACGCAGTATTTT. This gives the protein CASSESQAGLDTQYF. The chain couples TRBV25-1 to TRBJ2-3; TRBD2 might be the D (5 bases). CDR1 is MGHDK and CDR2 is SYGVNS in the germline V gene. The CDR3 runs 15 residues. V gave up 1 base and J gave up 5 bases, with 13 bases separating them.

The chain carries TRBV28 and TRBJ1-2; perhaps TRBD1 as D (6 bases). Per the germline V gene, CDR1 is MDHEN and CDR2 is SYDVKM. V lost 6 bases and J 4 bases, leaving 9 bases between the germline ends. This CDR3 is built from 12 residues. The CDR3 nucleotides are TGTGCCAGCAGGACAGGCCCCTATGGCTACACCTTC. This encodes CASRTGPYGYTF.

The V call is TRBV18, the J call TRBJ1-2; no firm D call. Germline assignment: CDR1 KGHSH and CDR2 LQKENI. V shed 2 bases and J shed 5 bases, with 9 bases lying between them. CDR3 length: 13 residues. CDR3 residues: CASSPGGGYGYTF. For the CDR3, the DNA is TGTGCCAGCTCACCAGGAGGCGGTTATGGCTACACCTTC.

J is TRBJ2-5 and V is TRBV11-3; 7 nucleotides agree with TRBD2. Losses at the gene ends were 3 bases for V and 5 bases for J; bases not matched to a gene: 6. The CDR3 consists of 14 residues. Germline CDR1 is SGHNT and CDR2 is YENEEA. CDR3 amino acids: CASSFSGGRETQYF. The CDR3, as DNA: TGTGCCAGCAGCTTCTCGGGGGGTCGGGAGACCCAGTACTTC. Variable domain in full (rest from reference TRBV11-3 and TRBJ2-5): EAGVVQSPRYKIIEKKQPVAFWCNPISGHNTLYWYLQNLGQGPELLIRYENEEAVDDSQLPKDRFSAERLKGVDSTLKIQPAELGDSAVYLCASSFSGGRETQYFGPGTRLLVL.

The chain is built from TRBV2 and TRBJ2-5; TRBD2 matches 8 bases. Germline trimming cut 7 bases from V and 5 bases from J; bases unmatched to any gene: 12. This CDR3 region has 15 residues. Germline CDR1 SNHLY, CDR2 FYNNEI. CDR3 sequence reads: CASKEFGRARETQYF. For the CDR3, the DNA is TGTGCCAGCAAGGAGTTCGGGAGGGCCAGGGAGACCCAGTACTTC.

The chain combines TRBV28 with TRBJ1-2; TRBD1 is a possible D gene (6 bases). CDR3 size: 14 residues. The V gene's germline CDR1 is MDHEN and CDR2 SYDVKM. Trimming cost V 3 bases and J 4 bases, with 12 bases left between them. This chain's CDR3 is CASSFGGQRYGYTF. Here the CDR3 DNA reads TGTGCCAGCAGTTTTGGAGGACAGCGCTATGGCTACACCTTC.

The V gene is TRBV27, the J gene TRBJ2-6, with D perhaps TRBD1 (5 bases). V lost 6 bases to trimming and J lost 0 bases, with 12 bases between them. The CDR3 runs to 16 residues. The V gene's germline CDR1 is MNHEY and CDR2 SMNVEV (reference sequence). The CDR3 nucleotides read TGTGCCAGCAGCGCAAATAGGGGCTCTGGGGCCAACGTCCTGACTTTC. Its translation is CASSANRGSGANVLTF.

The chain carries TRBV24-1 and TRBJ2-2, with D possibly matching TRBD2 (5 bases). The CDR3 runs to 12 residues. V was clipped by 8 bases and J by 6 bases, with 9 bases between them. Germline V gene sequence: CDR1 KGHDR, CDR2 SFDVKD. CDR3 sequence: CATTAGAGELFF. The CDR3 DNA reads TGTGCCACCACCGCCGGGGCCGGGGAGCTGTTTTTT.